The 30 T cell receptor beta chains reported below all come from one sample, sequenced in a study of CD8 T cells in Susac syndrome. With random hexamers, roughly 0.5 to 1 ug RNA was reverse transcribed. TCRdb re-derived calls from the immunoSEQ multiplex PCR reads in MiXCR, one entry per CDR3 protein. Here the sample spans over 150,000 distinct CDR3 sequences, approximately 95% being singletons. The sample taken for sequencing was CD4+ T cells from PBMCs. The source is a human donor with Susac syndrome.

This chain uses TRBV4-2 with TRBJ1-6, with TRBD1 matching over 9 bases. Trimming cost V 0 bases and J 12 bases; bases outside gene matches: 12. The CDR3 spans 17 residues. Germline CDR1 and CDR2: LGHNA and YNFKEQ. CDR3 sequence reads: CASSQDLVGTGPLPLHF. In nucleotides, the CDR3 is TGTGCCAGCAGCCAAGATCTTGTTGGGACAGGGCCTTTACCCCTCCACTTT.

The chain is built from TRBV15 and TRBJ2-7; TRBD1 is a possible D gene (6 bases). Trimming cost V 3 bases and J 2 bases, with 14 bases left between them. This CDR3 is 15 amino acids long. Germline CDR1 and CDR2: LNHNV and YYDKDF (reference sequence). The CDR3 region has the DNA TGTGCCACCAGCAGGAGGACAGCAACGGCCTACGAGCAGTACTTC. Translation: CATSRRTATAYEQYF.

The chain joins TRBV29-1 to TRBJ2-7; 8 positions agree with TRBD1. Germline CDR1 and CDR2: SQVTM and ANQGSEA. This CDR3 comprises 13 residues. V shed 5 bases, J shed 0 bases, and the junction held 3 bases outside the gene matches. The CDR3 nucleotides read TGCAGCGTTACCAGGGGGCTCTCCTACGAGCAGTACTTC. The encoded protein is CSVTRGLSYEQYF.

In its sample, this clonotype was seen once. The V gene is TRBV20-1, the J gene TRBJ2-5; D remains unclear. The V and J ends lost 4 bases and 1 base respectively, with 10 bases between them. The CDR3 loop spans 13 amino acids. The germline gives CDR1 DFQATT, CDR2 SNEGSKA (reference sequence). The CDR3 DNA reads TGCAGTGCTACCCGGACGACCCAAGAGACCCAGTACTTC. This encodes CSATRTTQETQYF.

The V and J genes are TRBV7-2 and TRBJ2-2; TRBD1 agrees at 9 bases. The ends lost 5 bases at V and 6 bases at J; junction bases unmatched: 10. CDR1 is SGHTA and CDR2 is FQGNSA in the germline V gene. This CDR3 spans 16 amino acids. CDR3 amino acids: CASSRGTGSGSGELFF. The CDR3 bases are TGTGCCAGCAGCCGTGGGACAGGGAGTGGCTCCGGGGAGCTGTTTTTT.

This CDR3 reads CASSPQTDSGNTIYF. DNA of the CDR3: TGTGCCAGCAGCCCCCAGACAGACTCTGGAAACACCATATATTTT. The rearrangement links TRBV9 to TRBJ1-3; tentative D call: TRBD1 (5 bases). Germline loops: CDR1 SGDLS, CDR2 YYNGEE. The CDR3 sequence is 15 residues long. V gave up 4 bases and J gave up 0 bases, with 11 bases separating them.

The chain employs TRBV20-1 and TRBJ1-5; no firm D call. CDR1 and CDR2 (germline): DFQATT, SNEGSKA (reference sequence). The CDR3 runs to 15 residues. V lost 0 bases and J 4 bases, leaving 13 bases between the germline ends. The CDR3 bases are TGCAGTGCTAGAGATTCCGGGCCTAGGAATCAGCCCCAGCATTTT. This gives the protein CSARDSGPRNQPQHF.

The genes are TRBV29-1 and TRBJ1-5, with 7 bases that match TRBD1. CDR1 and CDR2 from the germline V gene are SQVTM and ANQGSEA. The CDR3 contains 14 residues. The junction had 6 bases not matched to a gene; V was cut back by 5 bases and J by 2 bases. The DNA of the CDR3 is TGCAGCGTTAGACAGGGAGTAGGCAATCAGCCCCAGCATTTT. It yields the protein CSVRQGVGNQPQHF.

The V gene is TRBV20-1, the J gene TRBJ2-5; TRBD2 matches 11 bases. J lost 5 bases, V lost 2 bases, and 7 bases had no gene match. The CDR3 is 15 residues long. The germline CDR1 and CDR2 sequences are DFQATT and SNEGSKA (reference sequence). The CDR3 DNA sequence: TGCAGTGCTAGACTTACTAGCGGGAGTGGGGAGACCCAGTACTTC. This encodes CSARLTSGSGETQYF.

CDR3 protein: CASSLRTGAVADTQYF. Here the CDR3 DNA reads TGTGCCAGCAGCCTCCGGACAGGGGCAGTTGCAGATACGCAGTATTTT. This rearrangement joins TRBV3-1 to TRBJ2-3; 9 bases line up with TRBD1. Germline V lookup: CDR1 LGHDT, CDR2 YNNKEL (reference sequence). The CDR3 runs to 16 residues. The V segment lost 4 bases and the J segment 4 bases; nucleotides outside the gene matches: 9.

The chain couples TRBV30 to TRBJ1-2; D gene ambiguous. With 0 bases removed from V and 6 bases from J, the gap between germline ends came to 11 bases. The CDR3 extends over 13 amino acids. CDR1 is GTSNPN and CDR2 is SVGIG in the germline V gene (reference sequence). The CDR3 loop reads CAWSVGQPHGYTF. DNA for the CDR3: TGTGCCTGGAGTGTAGGGCAGCCTCATGGCTACACCTTC.

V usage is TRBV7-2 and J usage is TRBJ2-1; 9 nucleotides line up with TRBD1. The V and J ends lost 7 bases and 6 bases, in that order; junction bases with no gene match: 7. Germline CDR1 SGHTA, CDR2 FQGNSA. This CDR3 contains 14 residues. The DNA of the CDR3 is TGTGCCAGCATCCTCGGGACAGGGCTCAATGAGCAGTTCTTC. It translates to CASILGTGLNEQFF.

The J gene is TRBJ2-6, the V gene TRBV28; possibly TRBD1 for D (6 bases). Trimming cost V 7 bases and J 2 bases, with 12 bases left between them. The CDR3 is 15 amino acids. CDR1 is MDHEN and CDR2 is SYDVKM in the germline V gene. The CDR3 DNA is TGTGCCAGCATGCAGGGGACCACTGGGGCCAACGTCCTGACTTTC. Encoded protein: CASMQGTTGANVLTF.

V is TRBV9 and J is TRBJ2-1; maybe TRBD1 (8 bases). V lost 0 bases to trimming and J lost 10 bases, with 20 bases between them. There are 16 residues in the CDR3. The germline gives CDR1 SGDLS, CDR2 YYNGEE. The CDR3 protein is CASSVGQGRGGVEQFF. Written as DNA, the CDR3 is TGTGCCAGCAGCGTAGGACAGGGGAGGGGGGGTGTGGAGCAGTTCTTC. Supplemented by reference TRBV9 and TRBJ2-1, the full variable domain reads DSGVTQTPKHLITATGQRVTLRCSPRSGDLSVYWYQQSLDQGLQFLIQYYNGEERAKGNILERFSAQQFPDLHSELNLSSLELGDSALYFCASSVGQGRGGVEQFFGPGTRLTVL.

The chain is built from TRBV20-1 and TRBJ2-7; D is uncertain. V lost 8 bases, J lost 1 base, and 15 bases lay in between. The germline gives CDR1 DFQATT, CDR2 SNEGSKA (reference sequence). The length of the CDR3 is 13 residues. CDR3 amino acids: CSIRMEGSYEQYF. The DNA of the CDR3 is TGCAGTATCAGGATGGAAGGTTCCTACGAGCAGTACTTC.

CDR3: CSASENTYGYTF. As DNA, the CDR3 is TGCAGTGCTAGTGAGAACACCTATGGCTACACCTTC. The chain uses TRBV20-1 and TRBJ1-2; the D is unclear. V was trimmed by 3 bases and J by 4 bases, leaving 9 bases between them. This CDR3 has 12 residues. CDR1 DFQATT and CDR2 SNEGSKA come from the germline V gene (reference sequence).

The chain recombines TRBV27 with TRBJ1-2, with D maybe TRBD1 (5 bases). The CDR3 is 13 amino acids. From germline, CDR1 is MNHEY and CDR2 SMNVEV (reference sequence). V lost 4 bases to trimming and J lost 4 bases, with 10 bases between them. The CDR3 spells CASSWDGGYGYTF. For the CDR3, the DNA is TGTGCCAGCAGTTGGGACGGGGGCTATGGCTACACCTTC.

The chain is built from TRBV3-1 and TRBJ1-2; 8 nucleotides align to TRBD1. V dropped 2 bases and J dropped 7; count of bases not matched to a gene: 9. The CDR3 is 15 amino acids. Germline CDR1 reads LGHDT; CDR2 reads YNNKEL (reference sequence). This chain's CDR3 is CASSQKGQGARGYTF. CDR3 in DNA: TGTGCCAGCAGCCAAAAGGGCCAGGGGGCGCGTGGCTACACCTTC.

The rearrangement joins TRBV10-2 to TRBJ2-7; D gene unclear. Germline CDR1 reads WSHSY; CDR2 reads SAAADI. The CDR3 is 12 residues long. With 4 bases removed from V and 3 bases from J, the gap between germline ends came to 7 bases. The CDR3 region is CASSGTFYEQYV. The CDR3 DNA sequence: TGCGCCAGCAGTGGGACGTTCTACGAGCAGTACGTC.

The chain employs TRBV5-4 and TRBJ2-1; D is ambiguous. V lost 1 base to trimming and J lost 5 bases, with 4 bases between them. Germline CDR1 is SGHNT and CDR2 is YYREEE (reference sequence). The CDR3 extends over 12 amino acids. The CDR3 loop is CASSLSNNEQFF. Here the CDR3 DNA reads TGTGCCAGCAGCTTGTCCAACAATGAGCAGTTCTTC.

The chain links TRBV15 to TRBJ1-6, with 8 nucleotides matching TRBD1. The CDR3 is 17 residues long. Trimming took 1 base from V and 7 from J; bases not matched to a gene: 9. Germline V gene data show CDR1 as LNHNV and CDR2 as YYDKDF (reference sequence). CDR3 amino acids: CATSRVRWGQENSPLHF. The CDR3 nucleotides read TGTGCCACCAGCAGAGTACGCTGGGGACAGGAGAATTCACCCCTCCACTTT.

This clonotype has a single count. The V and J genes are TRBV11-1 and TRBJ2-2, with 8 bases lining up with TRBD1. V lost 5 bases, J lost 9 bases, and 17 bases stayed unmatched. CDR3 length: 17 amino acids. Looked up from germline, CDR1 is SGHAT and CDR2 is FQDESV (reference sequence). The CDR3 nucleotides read TGTGCCAGCAGCCCCCCTATCCGACAGGGGTCCCGTCGGGAGCTGTTTTTT. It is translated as CASSPPIRQGSRRELFF.

CDR3 bases: TGTGCCAGCAGCTTAGCGCCCCGGACAGGATTGACGGGTGGCTACACCTTC. Its protein is CASSLAPRTGLTGGYTF. The chain couples TRBV7-8 to TRBJ1-2, with 7 bases aligning to TRBD1. The CDR3 totals 17 residues. Trimming cost V 0 bases and J 7 bases; bases outside gene matches: 14. Germline assignment: CDR1 SGHVS and CDR2 FQNEAQ. Drawing the rest from reference TRBV7-8 and TRBJ1-2, the complete variable domain is GAGVSQSPRYKVAKRGQDVALRCDPISGHVSLFWYQQALGQGPEFLTYFQNEAQLDKSGLPSDRFFAERPEGSVSTLKIQRTQQEDSAVYLCASSLAPRTGLTGGYTFGSGTRLTVV.

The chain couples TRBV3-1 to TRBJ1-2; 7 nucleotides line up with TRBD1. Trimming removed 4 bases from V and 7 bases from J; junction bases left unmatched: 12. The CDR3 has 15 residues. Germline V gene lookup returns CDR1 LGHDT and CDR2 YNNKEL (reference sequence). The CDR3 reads CASSPNDRAAAGYTF. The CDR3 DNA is TGTGCCAGCAGCCCCAACGACAGGGCTGCTGCTGGCTACACCTTC.

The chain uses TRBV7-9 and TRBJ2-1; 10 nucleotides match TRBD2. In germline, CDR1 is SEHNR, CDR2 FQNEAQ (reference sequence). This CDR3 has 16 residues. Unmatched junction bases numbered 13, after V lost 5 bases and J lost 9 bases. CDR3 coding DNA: TGTGCCAGCAGCCCTCACGGACTAGCGGCCTCGGGTGAGCAGTTCTTC. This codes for CASSPHGLAASGEQFF.

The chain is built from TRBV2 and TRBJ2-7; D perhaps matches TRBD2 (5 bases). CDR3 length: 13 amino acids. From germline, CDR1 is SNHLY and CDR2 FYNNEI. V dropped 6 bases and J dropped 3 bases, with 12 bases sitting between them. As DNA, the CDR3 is TGTGCCAGCAGAGTTCCCGGGATCTACGAGCAGTACGTC. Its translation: CASRVPGIYEQYV.

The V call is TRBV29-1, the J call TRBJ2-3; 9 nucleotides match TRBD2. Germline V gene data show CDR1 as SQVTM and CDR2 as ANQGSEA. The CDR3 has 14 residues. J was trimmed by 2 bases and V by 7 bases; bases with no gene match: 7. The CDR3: CSASAGGPTDTQYF. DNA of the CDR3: TGCAGCGCCTCGGCGGGAGGGCCCACAGATACGCAGTATTTT.

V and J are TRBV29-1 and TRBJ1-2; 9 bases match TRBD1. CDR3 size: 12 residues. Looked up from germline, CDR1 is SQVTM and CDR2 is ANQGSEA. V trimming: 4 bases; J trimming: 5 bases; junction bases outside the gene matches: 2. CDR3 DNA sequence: TGCAGCGTTGGGGACAGGGAGTATGGCTACACCTTC. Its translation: CSVGDREYGYTF.

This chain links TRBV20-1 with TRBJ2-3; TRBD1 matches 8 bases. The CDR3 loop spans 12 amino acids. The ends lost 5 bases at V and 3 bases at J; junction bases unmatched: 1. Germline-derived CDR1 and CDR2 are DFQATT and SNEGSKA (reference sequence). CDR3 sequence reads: CSADRGTDTQYF. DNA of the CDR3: TGCAGTGCTGACAGGGGAACAGATACGCAGTATTTT.

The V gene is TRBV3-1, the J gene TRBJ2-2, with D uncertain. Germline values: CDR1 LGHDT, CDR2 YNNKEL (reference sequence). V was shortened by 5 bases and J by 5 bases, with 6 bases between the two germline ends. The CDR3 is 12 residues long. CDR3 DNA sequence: TGTGCCAGCAGCTACAGAACCGGGGAGCTGTTTTTT. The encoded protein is CASSYRTGELFF.